Described below is a single T cell receptor (beta chain) sequence and its context. Tens of thousands of T cell genomes (approximately 0.2 ug DNA) went into each sorted-subset replicate. Generated by immunoSEQ multiplex PCR, the TCRdb table keeps only in-frame clones and is missing some. This table holds roughly 550,000 clones, nearly 97% found once. These data come from a study of shared clonotypes between healthy human individuals. In the naive CD8 group, cells lacked CD45RO and were positively selected for CCR7, so terminally differentiated effector memory CD45RA+ cells were left out. The sequenced sample consisted of naive CD8+ T cells sorted from blood. This TCR came from a woman aged 30 to 39 in good health.

The CDR3 sequence is CASSFATSSYEQYF. In DNA form, the CDR3 reads TGTGCCAGCAGTTTCGCGACGAGCTCCTACGAGCAGTACTTC. This chain uses TRBV27 with TRBJ2-7; D unresolved. The germline CDR1 and CDR2 sequences are MNHEY and SMNVEV (reference sequence). The CDR3 sequence is 14 residues long. The V end was cut by 3 bases, the J end by 0 bases, with 9 bases between.